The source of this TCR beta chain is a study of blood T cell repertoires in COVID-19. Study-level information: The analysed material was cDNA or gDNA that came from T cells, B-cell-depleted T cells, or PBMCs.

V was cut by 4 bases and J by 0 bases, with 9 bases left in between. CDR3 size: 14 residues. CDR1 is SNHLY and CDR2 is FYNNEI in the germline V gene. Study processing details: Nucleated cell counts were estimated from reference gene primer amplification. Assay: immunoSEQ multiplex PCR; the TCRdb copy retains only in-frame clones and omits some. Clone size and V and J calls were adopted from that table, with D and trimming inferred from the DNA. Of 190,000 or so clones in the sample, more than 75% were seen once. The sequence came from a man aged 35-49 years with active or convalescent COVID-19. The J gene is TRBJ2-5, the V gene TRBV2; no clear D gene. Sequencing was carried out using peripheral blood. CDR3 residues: CASSGLADQETQYF. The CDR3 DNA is TGTGCCAGCAGTGGACTTGCTGACCAAGAGACCCAGTACTTC.